This section outlines one T cell receptor (beta chain) sequence together with its context. Per the germline V gene, CDR1 is SGHTA and CDR2 is FQGNSA. The ends were cut back, 7 bases at V and 4 bases at J, with 16 bases in the middle. The CDR3 is 14 amino acids. These data come from a study of blood T cell repertoires in COVID-19. Study-level information: Sites in the United States, Italy and Spain provided acute and convalescent COVID-19 samples. Nucleic acid was either cDNA or gDNA, and it came from T cells, B-cell-depleted T cells, or PBMCs.

Study processing details: Amplification of reference gene primers provided the estimated nucleated cell counts. This table comes from immunoSEQ multiplex PCR, and its TCRdb copy is limited to in-frame clones, with some not included. V, J and clone size reflect that table, while D and trimming were determined from the DNA. The data hold 150,000 to 200,000 clones, with 84% observed a single time. Seattle cases were enrolled at active infection and followed longitudinally. The rearrangement joins TRBV7-2 to TRBJ1-1; tentatively, D is TRBD1 (6 bases). This receptor was taken from an elderly woman with COVID-19, enrolled during active disease. Sequencing was done on a sample of peripheral blood. CDR3: CASTRGGASTEAFF. The DNA for the CDR3 is TGTGCCAGCACCCGGGGGGGGGCTAGCACTGAAGCTTTCTTT.